These 27 T cell receptor beta chains came from one sample sequenced in a study of cytomegalovirus exposure and HLA in healthy donors. 13 Jbeta primers and 60 Vbeta primers were used for the PCR. Assay: immunoSEQ multiplex PCR; the TCRdb copy retains only in-frame clones and omits some. The table lists 160,000 or so clones, roughly 76% of them singletons, with 4.9% in the top ten. Sample: PBMCs. Receptors originate from a woman younger than 35 in good health and CMV-seropositive.

Regarding this clone: The sample contains more than one DNA sequence encoding this CDR3. The chain couples TRBV11-2 to TRBJ1-1; TRBD1 matches at 8 bases. Germline V gene lookup returns CDR1 SGHAT and CDR2 FQNNGV. The CDR3 is made up of 15 amino acids. J gave up 0 bases and V 1 base, and 1 base lay outside the gene matches. The CDR3 sequence: CASSLGTGLNTEAFF. In DNA form, the CDR3 reads TGTGCCAGCAGCTTAGGGACAGGGTTGAACACTGAAGCTTTCTTT.

The chain uses TRBV28 and TRBJ1-4; the D gene is possibly TRBD1 (6 bases). V was shortened by 6 bases and J by 8 bases, with 16 bases between the two germline ends. The germline V gene has CDR1 MDHEN and CDR2 SYDVKM. The CDR3 consists of 14 residues. The CDR3 nucleotides are TGTGCCAGCAGCCGGGGGGGCTTAAGGGAAAAACTGTTTTTT. Encoded protein: CASSRGGLREKLFF.

This chain links TRBV28 with TRBJ2-2; 7 nucleotides agree with TRBD1. V shed 3 bases and J 0 bases; nucleotides not matched to a gene: 7. Germline CDR1 and CDR2: MDHEN and SYDVKM. The CDR3 has 17 amino acids. The DNA of the CDR3 is TGTGCCAGCAGTTTCGCCCCGGGACAGACGAACACCGGGGAGCTGTTTTTT. Protein: CASSFAPGQTNTGELFF.

The rearrangement links TRBV30 to TRBJ2-5; 11 bases fit TRBD2. This CDR3 spans 16 amino acids. The V gene end was trimmed by 2 bases and the J gene end by 4 bases; junction bases not matched to a gene: 9. The germline gives CDR1 GTSNPN, CDR2 SVGIG (reference sequence). The CDR3 bases are TGTGCCTGGAGTCTCAATAGCGGGGGGGCAACAGAGACCCAGTACTTC. Translation: CAWSLNSGGATETQYF.

This clone occurred a few times. This chain uses TRBV6-1 with TRBJ1-2, with D possibly matching TRBD1 (5 bases). V lost 0 bases to trimming and J lost 5 bases, with 16 bases between them. The CDR3 extends over 16 amino acids. CDR1 is MNHNS and CDR2 is SASEGT in the germline V gene. Here the CDR3 DNA reads TGTGCCAGCAGTGAAGCGCTTGGGAATTCAGGGTATGGCTACACCTTC. Protein: CASSEALGNSGYGYTF.

The CDR3 DNA follows: TGCAGCGGAAACAGGGTGGAGACAGATACGCAGTATTTT. Its protein is CSGNRVETDTQYF. The rearrangement links TRBV29-1 to TRBJ2-3; tentative D call: TRBD1 (6 bases). Between the trimmed V and J ends, which lost 7 bases and 3 bases, there was a span of 14 bases. This CDR3 region has 13 residues. Per germline, CDR1 SQVTM and CDR2 ANQGSEA.

V is TRBV7-8 and J is TRBJ1-5; no firm D call. V dropped 2 bases and J dropped 0 bases, with 8 bases sitting between them. Germline V gene lookup returns CDR1 SGHVS and CDR2 FQNEAQ. The CDR3 covers 15 residues. In DNA form, the CDR3 reads TGTGCCAGCAGCTTACGCGGTCCTAGCAATCAGCCCCAGCATTTT. It specifies CASSLRGPSNQPQHF.

This clone was seen only once. The CDR3 region is CASSRPDRGYGYTF. In DNA, the CDR3 is TGTGCCAGCAGCCGACCGGACAGGGGCTATGGCTACACCTTC. V and J are TRBV11-1 and TRBJ1-2; 9 bases map to TRBD1. Trimming cost V 5 bases and J 4 bases; bases outside gene matches: 5. The CDR3 runs 14 residues. Germline CDR1 and CDR2: SGHAT and FQDESV (reference sequence).

The chain has TRBV13 and TRBJ2-5; TRBD2 agrees at 9 bases. Germline V gene data show CDR1 as PRHDT and CDR2 as FYEKMQ (reference sequence). This CDR3 has 15 residues. The junction had 7 bases not matched to a gene; V was cut back by 3 bases and J by 5 bases. The CDR3 region has the DNA TGTGCCAGCAGCTTGGCGCGGGGGGGTTTTGAGACCCAGTACTTC. Translation gives CASSLARGGFETQYF.

The CDR3, as DNA: TGTGCCAGCTTGTATAGGGACACCTATGGCTACACCTTC. This sequence encodes CASLYRDTYGYTF. The chain combines TRBV6-1 with TRBJ1-2, with D tentatively TRBD1 (6 bases). This CDR3 is 13 amino acids long. The germline gives CDR1 MNHNS, CDR2 SASEGT. Trimming stripped 8 bases from V and 4 bases from J, with 14 bases between.

This clone was observed a handful of times. CDR3 amino acids: CASKQDPNYGYTF. The DNA of the CDR3 is TGTGCCAGCAAGCAAGATCCTAACTATGGCTACACCTTC. The chain carries TRBV7-9 and TRBJ1-2; D ambiguous. The germline CDR1 and CDR2 sequences are SEHNR and FQNEAQ (reference sequence). Trimming removed 7 bases from V and 0 bases from J, with 9 bases in between. This CDR3 has 13 amino acids.

The chain has TRBV4-1 and TRBJ2-7; D is unresolved. The ends were cut back, 0 bases at V and 3 bases at J, with 12 bases in the middle. The germline V gene encodes CDR1 MGHRA and CDR2 YSYEKL. The CDR3 totals 15 residues. CDR3 in amino acids: CASSQDRGPVYEQYF. In DNA form, the CDR3 reads TGCGCCAGCAGCCAAGACCGCGGTCCCGTCTACGAGCAGTACTTC.

This chain connects TRBV5-1 to TRBJ2-3; possibly TRBD1 for D (5 bases). The CDR3 covers 15 residues. CDR1 and CDR2 from the germline V gene are SGHRS and YFSETQ. The V and J ends lost 0 bases and 2 bases respectively, with 10 bases between them. The CDR3 is CASSLVSGNTDTQYF. As DNA, the CDR3 is TGCGCCAGCAGCTTGGTGTCAGGGAACACAGATACGCAGTATTTT. Supplemented by reference TRBV5-1 and TRBJ2-3, the full variable domain reads KAGVTQTPRYLIKTRGQQVTLSCSPISGHRSVSWYQQTPGQGLQFLFEYFSETQRNKGNFPGRFSGRQFSNSRSEMNVSTLELGDSALYLCASSLVSGNTDTQYFGPGTRLTVL.

The V gene is TRBV9, the J gene TRBJ1-2, with TRBD1 as a possible D gene (6 bases). With 3 bases removed from V and 4 bases from J, the gap between germline ends came to 13 bases. The CDR3 runs 14 residues. CDR1 and CDR2 from the germline V gene are SGDLS and YYNGEE. CDR3 residues: CASSGTGTPYGYTF. As DNA, the CDR3 is TGTGCCAGCAGCGGTACCGGGACACCCTATGGCTACACCTTC.

The genes are TRBV4-2 and TRBJ2-5, with TRBD2 matching 8 bases. Trimming at V came to 1 base and at J to 2 bases, leaving 6 bases not matched to a gene. Germline CDR1 is LGHNA and CDR2 is YNFKEQ. This CDR3 is 16 amino acids long. The CDR3 sequence is CASSQGEGGGQETQYF. The DNA for the CDR3 is TGTGCCAGCAGCCAAGGGGAGGGCGGGGGGCAAGAGACCCAGTACTTC.

The chain links TRBV6-1 to TRBJ2-7, with TRBD2 matching 13 bases. This CDR3 has 15 residues. Germline values: CDR1 MNHNS, CDR2 SASEGT. Trimming took 5 bases from V and 2 from J; bases not matched to a gene: 3. The CDR3 region is CASSLTSGGTYEQYF. CDR3 DNA sequence: TGTGCCAGCAGTTTGACTAGCGGGGGGACCTACGAGCAGTACTTC.

This clone was found a few times. CDR3 coding DNA: TGTGCCAGCAGTCCTTGGGACAGGAACACTGAAGCTTTCTTT. Its protein is CASSPWDRNTEAFF. The rearrangement links TRBV27 to TRBJ1-1; 7 bases fit TRBD1. Per the germline V gene, CDR1 is MNHEY and CDR2 is SMNVEV (reference sequence). CDR3 length equals 14 residues. V lost 5 bases to trimming and J lost 1 base; unmatched junction nucleotides: 4.

The chain joins TRBV5-1 to TRBJ1-4, with 12 bases that match TRBD1. The germline gives CDR1 SGHRS, CDR2 YFSETQ. CDR3 length: 14 amino acids. V trimming: 4 bases; J trimming: 6 bases; junction bases outside the gene matches: 1. CDR3 DNA: TGCGCCAGCAGCGGGGACAGGGGGCATGAAAAACTGTTTTTT. This encodes CASSGDRGHEKLFF.

This chain joins TRBV10-3 and TRBJ1-6; D might be TRBD1 (5 bases). V shed 0 bases and J shed 6 bases, with 12 bases lying between them. CDR1 is ENHRY and CDR2 is SYGVKD in the germline V gene. This CDR3 spans 16 amino acids. CDR3 DNA: TGTGCCATCAGTGAGTCGGTAACAGGAGTTAATTCACCCCTCCACTTT. This translates into CAISESVTGVNSPLHF.

The rearrangement uses TRBV7-8 and TRBJ1-1; the match to TRBD1 covers 7 bases. Trimming took 5 bases from V and 0 from J; bases not matched to a gene: 6. CDR1 and CDR2 from the germline V gene are SGHVS and FQNEAQ. There are 15 residues in the CDR3. The CDR3 sequence: CASSTTGTVNTEAFF. CDR3 DNA: TGTGCCAGCAGCACAACCGGGACAGTGAACACTGAAGCTTTCTTT. The full variable domain, its missing parts supplied by reference TRBV7-8 and TRBJ1-1, is GAGVSQSPRYKVAKRGQDVALRCDPISGHVSLFWYQQALGQGPEFLTYFQNEAQLDKSGLPSDRFFAERPEGSVSTLKIQRTQQEDSAVYLCASSTTGTVNTEAFFGQGTRLTVV.

This clone was picked up one time. This chain connects TRBV5-1 to TRBJ2-7, with a tentative D call TRBD1 (6 bases). The V end was cut by 7 bases, the J end by 0 bases, with 14 bases between. CDR1 is SGHRS, CDR2 YFSETQ, per germline. The CDR3 is 14 amino acids. The CDR3: CASRPLDSSYEQYF. CDR3 sequence (DNA): TGCGCCAGCCGCCCCCTGGACAGCTCCTACGAGCAGTACTTC.

The J gene is TRBJ1-2, the V gene TRBV7-3, with 8 bases identical to TRBD1. This CDR3 comprises 18 residues. The V segment lost 1 base and the J segment 4 bases; nucleotides outside the gene matches: 14. Germline assignment: CDR1 SGHTA and CDR2 FQGTGA. Written as DNA, the CDR3 is TGTGCCAGCAGCTTAAATTCCGCGAGAGGAGGGACAGGCTATGGCTACACCTTC. It specifies CASSLNSARGGTGYGYTF.

This chain connects TRBV19 to TRBJ2-2, with 8 positions matching TRBD1. The germline V gene has CDR1 LNHDA and CDR2 SQIVND (reference sequence). The trim removed 3 bases at V and 7 bases at J, leaving 4 bases unmatched. The CDR3 runs 14 residues. This CDR3 reads CASSMGQAVGELFF. The CDR3 DNA follows: TGTGCCAGTAGTATGGGACAGGCGGTCGGGGAGCTGTTTTTT.

This sequence joins TRBV7-9 and TRBJ1-3, with a tentative D call TRBD1 (6 bases). The CDR3 totals 16 residues. CDR1 and CDR2 from the germline V gene are SEHNR and FQNEAQ (reference sequence). V lost 5 bases to trimming and J lost 2 bases, with 16 bases between them. For the CDR3, the DNA is TGTGCCAGCAGCACACAGGGTCGAACAGCTGGAAACACCATATATTTT. Its translation: CASSTQGRTAGNTIYF.

This chain connects TRBV10-3 to TRBJ2-7; maybe TRBD2 (6 bases). Trimming stripped 6 bases from V and 0 bases from J, with 12 bases between. The CDR3 loop spans 14 amino acids. CDR1 and CDR2 from the germline V gene are ENHRY and SYGVKD. CDR3 nucleotides: TGTGCCATCAGCCAAGACGGGAGCTCCTACGAGCAGTACTTC. Its translation is CAISQDGSSYEQYF.

The chain couples TRBV11-1 to TRBJ1-3; no firm D call. This CDR3 region has 17 residues. The germline V gene has CDR1 SGHAT and CDR2 FQDESV (reference sequence). V was pared by 4 bases and J by 4 bases, with 20 bases between. This CDR3 reads CASSYTPGVLRGNTIYF. Written as DNA, the CDR3 is TGTGCCAGCAGCTATACCCCCGGGGTACTTCGAGGAAACACCATATATTTT.

In this sample, this clone turned up a few times. The chain carries TRBV2 and TRBJ1-6, with D possibly being TRBD1 (5 bases). This CDR3 comprises 15 residues. V was clipped by 1 base and J by 10 bases, with 14 bases between them. CDR1 and CDR2 from the germline V gene are SNHLY and FYNNEI. As DNA, the CDR3 is TGTGCCAGCAGTGAAGTGGGCAGGGTGGGGTCACCCCTCCACTTT. Protein product: CASSEVGRVGSPLHF.